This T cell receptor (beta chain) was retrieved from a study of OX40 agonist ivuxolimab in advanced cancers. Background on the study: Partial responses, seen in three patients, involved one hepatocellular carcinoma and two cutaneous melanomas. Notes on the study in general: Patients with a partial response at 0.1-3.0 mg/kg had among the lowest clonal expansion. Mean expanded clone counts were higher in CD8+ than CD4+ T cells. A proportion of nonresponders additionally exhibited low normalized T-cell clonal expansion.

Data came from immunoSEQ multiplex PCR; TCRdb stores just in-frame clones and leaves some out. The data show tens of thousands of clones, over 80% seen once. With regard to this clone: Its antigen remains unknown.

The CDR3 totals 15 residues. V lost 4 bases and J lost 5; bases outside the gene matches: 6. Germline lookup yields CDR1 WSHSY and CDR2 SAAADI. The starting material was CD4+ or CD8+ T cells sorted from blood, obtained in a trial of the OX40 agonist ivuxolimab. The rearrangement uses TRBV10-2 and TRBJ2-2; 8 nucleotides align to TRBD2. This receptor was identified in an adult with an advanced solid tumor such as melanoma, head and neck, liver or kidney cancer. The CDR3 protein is CASSGGREATGELFF. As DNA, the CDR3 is TGCGCCAGCAGTGGGGGGCGGGAGGCAACCGGGGAGCTGTTTTTT.